Below, 14 T cell receptor beta chains from the same sample are listed, as sequenced in a study of glioma-infiltrating T cells. The iRepertoire nested amplicon-rescue multiplex PCR amplified TCR alpha and beta CDR3s from RNA. TCRdb ran MiXCR on the multiplex PCR reads and lists one entry per CDR3 protein. The sample carries about 180,000 distinct CDR3 sequences, around 40% recorded once. The sequencing sample was made of glioma tissue, nonneoplastic brain tissue, or PBMCs (not recorded which). The receptor set was obtained from a human donor with low-grade glioma or glioblastoma, undergoing nonglioma brain surgery, or in good health (not recorded which).

Ten or more counts support this clonotype. The chain is built from TRBV20-1 and TRBJ2-1; no definite D call. Trimming took off 6 bases at V and 7 bases at J, with 10 bases between the two ends. CDR1 is DFQATT, CDR2 SNEGSKA, per germline (reference sequence). The CDR3 length is 11 residues. CDR3 amino acids: CSAHQVNEQFF. CDR3 in DNA: TGCAGTGCCCACCAGGTGAATGAGCAGTTCTTC.

This clonotype was counted between two and nine times. Since a much larger clone is just one base distant, this may be a read error. V usage is TRBV7-2 and J usage is TRBJ1-6; D remains unclear. The CDR3 is 14 residues long. V was cut by 6 bases and J by 4 bases, with 10 bases left in between. Germline V lookup: CDR1 SGHTA, CDR2 FQGNSA. CDR3 sequence (DNA): TGTGCCAGCAGGGTTGACGGGTATAATTCACCCCTCCACTTT. As protein: CASRVDGYNSPLHF.

The rearrangement joins TRBV19 to TRBJ2-7; 9 bases align to TRBD1. The CDR3 length is 15 residues. Germline assignment: CDR1 LNHDA and CDR2 SQIVND (reference sequence). Trimming cost V 3 bases and J 3 bases; bases outside gene matches: 6. As DNA, the CDR3 is TGTGCCAGTAGTATGAGACAGGGGGATAACTACGAGCAGTACTTC. Its translation is CASSMRQGDNYEQYF.

This clonotype was counted only a few times. The V and J genes are TRBV5-1 and TRBJ1-2; no firm D call. V was cut by 5 bases and J by 5 bases, with 13 bases left in between. The CDR3 consists of 13 residues. The germline gives CDR1 SGHRS, CDR2 YFSETQ. The CDR3 here is CASSSDGGYGYTF. CDR3 DNA: TGCGCCAGCAGTTCGGACGGTGGTTATGGCTACACCTTC.

A word on this clonotype: Given a much more abundant clone one base away, this may be a read error. V usage is TRBV3-1 and J usage is TRBJ2-7; D unclear. The CDR3 loop spans 14 amino acids. Germline-derived CDR1 and CDR2 are LGHDT and YNNKEL (reference sequence). The DNA for the CDR3 is TGTGCCAGAAGCCAAGAGGAAGGCCGCTACGAGCAGTACTTC. This sequence encodes CARSQEEGRYEQYF.

This clonotype was counted between two and nine times. The CDR3 DNA reads as TGTGCCAGTAGTATGGGGGAGAGAAACACCGGGGAGCTGTTTTTT. As protein: CASSMGERNTGELFF. The chain joins TRBV19 to TRBJ2-2; D could derive from TRBD1 or TRBD2 (5 bases each). The length of the CDR3 is 15 residues. CDR1 LNHDA and CDR2 SQIVND come from the germline V gene (reference sequence). Trimming cost V 3 bases and J 2 bases, with 10 bases left between them. Full variable domain (remainder filled in from reference TRBV19 and TRBJ2-2): DGGITQSPKYLFRKEGQNVTLSCEQNLNHDAMYWYRQDPGQGLRLIYYSQIVNDFQKGDIAEGYSVSREKKESFPLTVTSAQKNPTAFYLCASSMGERNTGELFFGEGSRLTVL.

This clonotype has ten or more counts. The chain recombines TRBV20-1 with TRBJ1-1; no definite D call. CDR3 length: 14 amino acids. Germline CDR1 DFQATT, CDR2 SNEGSKA (reference sequence). The V and J ends lost 3 bases and 3 bases respectively, with 14 bases between them. DNA for the CDR3: TGCAGTGCTAGGATGCCAATTCGGGACACTGAAGCTTTCTTT. Translated: CSARMPIRDTEAFF.

This clonotype has ten or more counts. The chain employs TRBV12-3 or TRBV12-4 and TRBJ1-1; D gene ambiguous. Trimming took 3 bases from V and 5 from J, leaving 10 bases between them. This CDR3 has 13 residues. The CDR3 loop reads CASSLRGRTEAFF. The CDR3 bases are TGTGCCAGCAGTTTGAGAGGGAGGACTGAAGCTTTCTTT.

The chain joins TRBV4-2 to TRBJ2-1, with 7 positions matching TRBD2. The CDR3 length is 13 residues. Germline loops: CDR1 LGHNA, CDR2 YNFKEQ. V lost 6 bases, J lost 9 bases, and 8 bases stayed unmatched. The CDR3 sequence is CASRLTSASEQFF. The CDR3 DNA reads as TGTGCCAGCAGACTAACTAGCGCGAGTGAGCAGTTCTTC.

On this clonotype: This clone may be a read error of a much larger clone one base away. The chain has TRBV3-1 and TRBJ1-6; no clear D gene. This CDR3 is 16 amino acids long. Germline lookup yields CDR1 LGHDT and CDR2 YNNKEL (reference sequence). CDR3 DNA sequence: TGTGCCAGCAGCCAAGGGGTGGCATCCTATAATTCACCCCTCCAATTT. As protein: CASSQGVASYNSPLQF.

A note on this clonotype: Relative to the germline gene, one junction end is altered; a read error may explain this. The chain links TRBV19 to TRBJ1-1; D gene ambiguous. The CDR3 covers 15 residues. Germline loops: CDR1 LNHDA, CDR2 SQIVND (reference sequence). CDR3 residues: CAISIDEGVNTEAFF. CDR3 coding DNA: TGTGCCATTAGTATAGACGAGGGAGTGAACACTGAAGCTTTCTTT.

This clonotype was recorded many times. The chain couples TRBV20-1 to TRBJ2-7, with 7 bases lining up with TRBD2. Germline CDR1 DFQATT, CDR2 SNEGSKA (reference sequence). Unmatched junction bases numbered 7, after V lost 0 bases and J lost 2 bases. This CDR3 is built from 15 residues. CDR3 protein: CSAREGGRATYEQYF. The CDR3 DNA follows: TGCAGTGCTAGAGAGGGAGGGAGGGCCACCTACGAGCAGTACTTC.

V and J are TRBV19 and TRBJ1-1; 9 nucleotides line up with TRBD1. With 3 bases clipped from V and 5 bases from J, the junction kept 7 bases outside the gene matches. The CDR3 runs 15 residues. The germline V gene has CDR1 LNHDA and CDR2 SQIVND (reference sequence). CDR3 DNA: TGTGCCAGTAGTATGGGACAGGGAGGTTGGACTGAAGCTTTCTTT. Its translation: CASSMGQGGWTEAFF. Filled out from reference TRBV19 and TRBJ1-1, the complete variable domain reads DGGITQSPKYLFRKEGQNVTLSCEQNLNHDAMYWYRQDPGQGLRLIYYSQIVNDFQKGDIAEGYSVSREKKESFPLTVTSAQKNPTAFYLCASSMGQGGWTEAFFGQGTRLTVV.

The chain couples TRBV19 to TRBJ1-1; D is ambiguous. The CDR3 covers 13 residues. The germline V gene has CDR1 LNHDA and CDR2 SQIVND (reference sequence). V gave up 2 bases and J gave up 1 base, with 5 bases separating them. The CDR3 is CASSIRANTEAFF. The CDR3 DNA reads as TGTGCCAGTAGTATAAGGGCGAACACTGAAGCTTTCTTT.